This T cell receptor (beta chain) emerged from a study of cytomegalovirus exposure and HLA in healthy donors. General observations from the study: For cytomegalovirus status, the classifier reportedly gave diagnoses with high specificity and sensitivity.

Germline assignment: CDR1 SEHNR and CDR2 FQNEAQ (reference sequence). V was shortened by 1 base and J by 0 bases, with 6 bases between the two germline ends. The CDR3 is 15 amino acids. The study ran its PCR with 60 Vbeta and 13 Jbeta primers. The protocol was immunoSEQ multiplex PCR, while the TCRdb copy is restricted to in-frame clones and leaves out a portion. The sample consists of 150,000 to 200,000 clones, 70% to 80% of them appearing once. On this clone: Its specificity is unknown.

The chain couples TRBV7-9 to TRBJ1-4, with D possibly matching TRBD1 (5 bases). The material sequenced was PBMCs. The clonotype originates from a woman aged 25 to 45 in good health and CMV-seropositive. The CDR3 DNA is TGTGCCAGCAGCTTAGAGACAGCAACTAATGAAAAACTGTTTTTT. It is translated as CASSLETATNEKLFF.